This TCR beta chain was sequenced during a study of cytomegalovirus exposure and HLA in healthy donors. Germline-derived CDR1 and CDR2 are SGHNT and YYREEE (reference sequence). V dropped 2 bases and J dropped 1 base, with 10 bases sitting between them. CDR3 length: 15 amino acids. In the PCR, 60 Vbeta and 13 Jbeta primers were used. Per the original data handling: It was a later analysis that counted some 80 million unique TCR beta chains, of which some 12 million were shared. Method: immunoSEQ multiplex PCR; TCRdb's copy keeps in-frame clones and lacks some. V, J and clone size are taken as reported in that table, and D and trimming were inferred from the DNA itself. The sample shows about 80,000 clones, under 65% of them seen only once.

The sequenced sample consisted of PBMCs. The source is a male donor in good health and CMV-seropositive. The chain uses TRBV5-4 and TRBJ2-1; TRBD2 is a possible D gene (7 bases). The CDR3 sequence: CASSFRGASYNEQFF. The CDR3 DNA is TGTGCCAGCAGCTTTCGGGGGGCGTCCTACAATGAGCAGTTCTTC. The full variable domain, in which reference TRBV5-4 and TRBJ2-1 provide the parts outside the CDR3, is ETGVTQSPTHLIKTRGQQVTLRCSSQSGHNTVSWYQQALGQGPQFIFQYYREEENGRGNFPPRFSGLQFPNYSSELNVNALELDDSALYLCASSFRGASYNEQFFGPGTRLTVL.